This entry lists 14 T cell receptor beta chains sequenced from one sample in a study of cytomegalovirus exposure and HLA in healthy donors. Vbeta (60) and Jbeta (13) primers were used in the PCR. Clones were read by immunoSEQ multiplex PCR, and TCRdb kept only the in-frame ones, dropping some. Found here are some 150,000 clones, roughly 80% of them singletons; the top ten hold approximately 6%. Sequenced sample: PBMCs. All receptors come from a man aged 25-45 years in good health and CMV-seropositive.

This clone was seen a single time. The J gene is TRBJ1-2, the V gene TRBV19; 8 nucleotides line up with TRBD1. Per germline, CDR1 LNHDA and CDR2 SQIVND (reference sequence). With V trimmed by 5 bases and J by 5 bases, 13 bases remained unmatched. This CDR3 comprises 16 residues. The CDR3 region has the DNA TGTGCCAGTAGTTCAGGGGGCTATATCGGAGTATATGGCTACACCTTC. Its protein is CASSSGGYIGVYGYTF.

The chain combines TRBV4-1 with TRBJ2-2, with D possibly TRBD2 on 6 matching bases. This CDR3 contains 16 residues. From germline, CDR1 is MGHRA and CDR2 YSYEKL. Trimming removed 4 bases at V and 5 bases at J, with 17 bases between. The CDR3 region has the DNA TGCGCCAGCAGCCTGGGACTTCCCGAGTTGACCGGGGAGCTGTTTTTT. Translation gives CASSLGLPELTGELFF.

V usage is TRBV4-3 and J usage is TRBJ2-7; TRBD2 matches at 8 bases. The CDR3 length is 15 residues. CDR1 is LGHNA and CDR2 is YSLEER in the germline V gene. J gave up 3 bases and V 4 bases, and 8 bases lay outside the gene matches. CDR3 nucleotides: TGCGCCAGCAGCCTCACGAGCGGGGGTTTCTACGAGCAGTACTTC. Translation: CASSLTSGGFYEQYF.

The chain combines TRBV29-1 with TRBJ1-2; possible D gene TRBD1, 6 bases. Germline V CDR1 and CDR2: SQVTM, ANQGSEA. The CDR3 length is 12 residues. Trimming removed 4 bases from V and 4 bases from J, with 10 bases in between. The DNA of the CDR3 is TGCAGCGTTGTTGGGGGCGCCTATGGCTACACCTTC. Its protein product is CSVVGGAYGYTF. Full variable domain (missing parts from reference TRBV29-1 and TRBJ1-2): SAVISQKPSRDICQRGTSLTIQCQVDSQVTMMFWYRQQPGQSLTLIATANQGSEATYESGFVIDKFPISRPNLTFSTLTVSNMSPEDSSIYLCSVVGGAYGYTFGSGTRLTVV.

The genes are TRBV19 and TRBJ2-3; TRBD2 matches at 13 bases. The junction had 5 bases not matched to a gene; V was cut back by 5 bases and J by 6 bases. The CDR3 length is 15 residues. Germline CDR1 LNHDA, CDR2 SQIVND (reference sequence). This CDR3 is CASSVGLAGVDTQYF. DNA for the CDR3: TGTGCCAGTAGTGTTGGACTAGCGGGAGTCGATACGCAGTATTTT.

V and J are TRBV7-2 and TRBJ1-2, with 7 bases identical to TRBD1. V shed 2 bases and J 4 bases; nucleotides not matched to a gene: 4. The CDR3 totals 14 residues. Germline-derived CDR1 and CDR2 are SGHTA and FQGNSA. DNA of the CDR3: TGTGCCAGCAGCTTACGACAGGGCCTCTATGGCTACACCTTC. Its protein product is CASSLRQGLYGYTF. The variable domain in full, with the rest retrieved from reference TRBV7-2 and TRBJ1-2, is GAGVSQSPSNKVTEKGKDVELRCDPISGHTALYWYRQSLGQGLEFLIYFQGNSAPDKSGLPSDRFSAERTGGSVSTLTIQRTQQEDSAVYLCASSLRQGLYGYTFGSGTRLTVV.

The chain links TRBV27 to TRBJ2-7; 9 bases are a match to TRBD1. The J segment lost 7 bases and the V segment lost 4 bases, leaving 5 bases of the junction unmatched. This CDR3 has 13 amino acids. Germline V gene lookup returns CDR1 MNHEY and CDR2 SMNVEV (reference sequence). The CDR3 protein is CASSSGQGMEQYF. The CDR3 DNA reads as TGTGCCAGCAGTTCCGGACAGGGGATGGAGCAGTACTTC.

A note on this clone: Sequence at one end of the junction differs from germline and may be a read error. The V and J genes are TRBV11-2 and TRBJ2-4; 8 nucleotides agree with TRBD1. This CDR3 region has 16 residues. Germline V CDR1 and CDR2: SGHAT, FQNNGV. Here the CDR3 reads CASSSRRQGYKNSQYF. The DNA of the CDR3 is TGTGCCAGCAGCTCCAGAAGACAGGGGTACAAAAACAGTCAGTACTTC.

This clone was seen a few times. V usage is TRBV2 and J usage is TRBJ2-7, with TRBD1 as a possible D gene (6 bases). Germline CDR1 and CDR2: SNHLY and FYNNEI. The CDR3 loop spans 14 amino acids. Trimming removed 6 bases from V and 2 bases from J, with 14 bases in between. CDR3 region: CASRGTSLPYEQYF. Written as DNA, the CDR3 is TGTGCCAGCAGGGGGACATCTCTCCCCTACGAGCAGTACTTC.

The rearrangement joins TRBV11-2 to TRBJ1-1; D perhaps matches TRBD1 (5 bases). CDR1 SGHAT and CDR2 FQNNGV come from the germline V gene. The V end was cut by 5 bases, the J end by 6 bases, with 10 bases between. This CDR3 spans 12 amino acids. The CDR3: CASSPWGPEAFF. CDR3 nucleotides: TGTGCCAGCAGCCCTTGGGGCCCTGAAGCTTTCTTT.

This clone was seen ten or more times. The chain carries TRBV14 and TRBJ1-1; D gene ambiguous. The germline gives CDR1 SGHDN, CDR2 FVKESK. The CDR3 consists of 12 residues. Trimming took 3 bases from V and 1 from J, leaving 3 bases between them. CDR3 DNA: TGTGCCAGCAGCCACGGGAACACTGAAGCTTTCTTT. It translates to CASSHGNTEAFF.

The chain combines TRBV4-1 with TRBJ1-1, with D tentatively TRBD1 (6 bases). CDR3 length: 14 amino acids. Trimming shortened V by 6 bases and J by 2 bases, and 13 bases separated the two germline ends. Germline V gene lookup returns CDR1 MGHRA and CDR2 YSYEKL. The CDR3 is CASSLWDTNTEAFF. Here the CDR3 DNA reads TGCGCCAGCAGTCTATGGGACACAAACACTGAAGCTTTCTTT.

This chain connects TRBV5-6 to TRBJ2-7; D uncertain. Germline lookup yields CDR1 SGHDT and CDR2 YYEEEE. V was clipped by 4 bases and J by 4 bases, with 12 bases between them. The CDR3 totals 13 residues. The CDR3 region is CASSREMSYEQYF. CDR3 DNA sequence: TGTGCCAGCAGCCGCGAGATGAGTTACGAGCAGTACTTC.

The chain joins TRBV5-1 to TRBJ1-2; weak D call: TRBD1 (5 bases). The ends were cut back, 4 bases at V and 1 base at J, with 8 bases in the middle. The CDR3 consists of 13 residues. Germline CDR1 is SGHRS and CDR2 is YFSETQ. The CDR3 DNA reads TGCGCCAGCAGCATGACAGTTAACTATGGCTACACCTTC. Translated: CASSMTVNYGYTF. Drawing the rest from reference TRBV5-1 and TRBJ1-2, the complete variable domain is KAGVTQTPRYLIKTRGQQVTLSCSPISGHRSVSWYQQTPGQGLQFLFEYFSETQRNKGNFPGRFSGRQFSNSRSEMNVSTLELGDSALYLCASSMTVNYGYTFGSGTRLTVV.